These 15 T cell receptor beta chains were all obtained from the same sample, sequenced in a study of blood T cell repertoires in COVID-19. Clones were read by immunoSEQ multiplex PCR, and TCRdb kept only the in-frame ones, dropping some. The data hold tens of thousands of clones, with around 86% observed a single time. Specimen: peripheral blood. The receptor set was obtained from a man aged 50 to 60 with active or convalescent COVID-19.

V gene TRBV9 combines with J gene TRBJ2-2; 7 positions agree with TRBD1. Unmatched junction bases numbered 3, after V lost 0 bases and J lost 4 bases. CDR3 length: 15 amino acids. Germline V gives CDR1 SGDLS, CDR2 YYNGEE. In nucleotides, the CDR3 is TGTGCCAGCAGCGTAGCGGGACAGAGCACCGGGGAGCTGTTTTTT. Protein sequence: CASSVAGQSTGELFF. Based on the CDR3 plus reference TRBV9 and TRBJ2-2, the full variable domain is DSGVTQTPKHLITATGQRVTLRCSPRSGDLSVYWYQQSLDQGLQFLIQYYNGEERAKGNILERFSAQQFPDLHSELNLSSLELGDSALYFCASSVAGQSTGELFFGEGSRLTVL.

The V call is TRBV12-3 or TRBV12-4, the J call TRBJ1-2; D gene uncertain. Trimming took off 2 bases at V and 1 base at J, with 5 bases between the two ends. The CDR3 is 13 residues long. The CDR3: CASSLWHNYGYTF. The CDR3, as DNA: TGTGCCAGCAGTTTATGGCATAACTATGGCTACACCTTC.

The chain recombines TRBV7-9 with TRBJ1-1; D possibly corresponds to TRBD1 (6 bases). The CDR3 contains 14 residues. Germline loops: CDR1 SEHNR, CDR2 FQNEAQ (reference sequence). V dropped 7 bases and J dropped 1 base, with 13 bases sitting between them. The CDR3 DNA reads as TGTGCCAGCACCCCGCGGGGGGCGAACACTGAAGCTTTCTTT. As protein: CASTPRGANTEAFF.

V and J are TRBV20-1 and TRBJ1-2; D not resolved. Trimming left V 6 bases short and J 8 bases short, with 13 bases between. The CDR3 runs to 11 residues. The germline V gene encodes CDR1 DFQATT and CDR2 SNEGSKA (reference sequence). The CDR3 DNA reads TGCAGTGCGCCACGTCCCGGGGGCTACACCTTC. It yields the protein CSAPRPGGYTF.

In regard to this clone: The same CDR3 is also encoded by other DNA sequences in this sample. The rearrangement links TRBV5-1 to TRBJ2-2; D possibly corresponds to TRBD1 (5 bases). The CDR3 is 15 amino acids. CDR1 and CDR2 from the germline V gene are SGHRS and YFSETQ. The V end was cut by 0 bases, the J end by 1 base, with 7 bases between. The CDR3 nucleotides are TGCGCCAGCAGCTTGGGCCAGGGGAACACCGGGGAGCTGTTTTTT. Translation gives CASSLGQGNTGELFF.

The chain carries TRBV5-1 and TRBJ2-2; 14 bases match TRBD2. The trim removed 4 bases at V and 7 bases at J, leaving 9 bases unmatched. The germline CDR1 and CDR2 sequences are SGHRS and YFSETQ. The CDR3 is 17 residues long. CDR3 in amino acids: CASSPGTSGSFYGELFF. In DNA form, the CDR3 reads TGCGCCAGCAGCCCGGGGACTAGCGGGAGTTTTTACGGGGAGCTGTTTTTT.

The chain couples TRBV6-5 to TRBJ1-1; TRBD1 is a possible D gene (6 bases). Trimming stripped 0 bases from V and 5 bases from J, with 13 bases between. CDR3 length: 15 amino acids. The germline CDR1 and CDR2 sequences are MNHEY and SVGAGI. CDR3 nucleotide sequence: TGTGCCAGCAGTTACTCGAGAGACACAGGGACTGAAGCTTTCTTT. Translating it yields CASSYSRDTGTEAFF.

In this sample, this clone turned up a few times. The rearrangement links TRBV3-1 (or the pseudogene TRBV3-2) to TRBJ1-1; no definite D call. The germline CDR1 and CDR2 sequences are LGHDT and YNNKEL (reference sequence). V lost 3 bases, J lost 5 bases, and 7 bases lay in between. The CDR3 is 12 amino acids. The CDR3 nucleotides read TGTGCCAGCAGCCAGGCGGGGACTGAAGCTTTCTTT. Amino acids: CASSQAGTEAFF.

J is TRBJ2-1 and V is TRBV27; 10 bases are a match to TRBD2. The CDR3 totals 15 residues. Germline loops: CDR1 MNHEY, CDR2 SMNVEV (reference sequence). V gave up 5 bases and J gave up 2 bases; unmatched junction bases: 3. The CDR3 region is CASSTGLAAYNEQFF. The CDR3 DNA reads as TGTGCCAGCAGTACCGGACTAGCGGCCTACAATGAGCAGTTCTTC.

The rearrangement joins TRBV29-1 to TRBJ1-1; no firm D call. V was trimmed by 7 bases and J by 1 base, leaving 10 bases between them. Per the germline V gene, CDR1 is SQVTM and CDR2 is ANQGSEA. CDR3 length: 12 residues. CDR3 bases: TGCAGCGCCCCAGGTTGGAACACTGAAGCTTTCTTT. It translates to CSAPGWNTEAFF.

The CDR3 loop reads CASSQDGLKIYNEQFF. As DNA, the CDR3 is TGTGCCAGCAGCCAAGATGGGCTAAAGATTTACAATGAGCAGTTCTTC. The chain joins TRBV14 to TRBJ2-1; no clear D gene. This CDR3 contains 16 residues. Trimming took 0 bases from V and 4 from J, leaving 13 bases between them. Germline CDR1 and CDR2: SGHDN and FVKESK.

This clone was found a few times. The chain employs TRBV2 and TRBJ2-7; 10 nucleotides align to TRBD2. Losses at the gene ends were 5 bases for V and 5 bases for J; bases not matched to a gene: 9. CDR1 is SNHLY and CDR2 is FYNNEI in the germline V gene. The CDR3 runs to 15 residues. The CDR3 nucleotides are TGTGCCAGCAGTAGGCTAGCGGGAGCAATTGACGAGCAGTACTTC. Encoded protein: CASSRLAGAIDEQYF.

The chain links TRBV5-1 to TRBJ2-7; D unclear. Germline CDR1 reads SGHRS; CDR2 reads YFSETQ. V was pared by 0 bases and J by 4 bases, with 11 bases between. This CDR3 comprises 14 residues. The CDR3 sequence: CASSLGGGLYEQYF. In DNA form, the CDR3 reads TGCGCCAGCAGCTTGGGTGGCGGTTTATACGAGCAGTACTTC. Based on the CDR3 plus reference TRBV5-1 and TRBJ2-7, the full variable domain is KAGVTQTPRYLIKTRGQQVTLSCSPISGHRSVSWYQQTPGQGLQFLFEYFSETQRNKGNFPGRFSGRQFSNSRSEMNVSTLELGDSALYLCASSLGGGLYEQYFGPGTRLTVT.

The J gene is TRBJ1-2, the V gene TRBV7-2, with a tentative D call TRBD1 (5 bases). Per germline, CDR1 SGHTA and CDR2 FQGNSA. This CDR3 is built from 13 residues. Trimming cost V 5 bases and J 3 bases, with 10 bases left between them. CDR3 coding DNA: TGTGCCAGCAGCGCCACAGGTTACTATGGCTACACCTTC. Translating gives CASSATGYYGYTF.

The CDR3 nucleotides read TGTGCCAGCAGTTTTCTAGGCCTAACTGAAGCTTTCTTT. This gives the protein CASSFLGLTEAFF. The genes are TRBV12-3 or TRBV12-4 and TRBJ1-1; D remains ambiguous. The CDR3 totals 13 residues. The V end was cut by 3 bases, the J end by 5 bases, with 10 bases between.